A single sample is the source of the 27 T cell receptor beta chains below, sequenced in a study of PD-L1 blockade in urothelial cancer. Profiling relied on immunoSEQ multiplex PCR, and the TCRdb table lists in-frame clones only, not all of them. This sample has about 63,000 clones; 81% occur once, and the top ten carry about 2.9%. Noted time point: pretreatment peripheral blood. The specimen comprised PBMCs, sampled around atezolizumab (anti-PD-L1) treatment. These receptors were collected from a man between 65 and 85 years old with urothelial cancer.

V usage is TRBV29-1 and J usage is TRBJ2-5; 9 nucleotides match TRBD2. CDR1 is SQVTM, CDR2 ANQGSEA, per germline. CDR3 size: 13 residues. Germline trimming cut 6 bases from V and 5 bases from J; bases unmatched to any gene: 7. CDR3 sequence: CSVKPTSGETQYF. The CDR3, as DNA: TGCAGCGTCAAACCTACTAGCGGGGAGACCCAGTACTTC. Variable domain in full (rest from reference TRBV29-1 and TRBJ2-5): SAVISQKPSRDICQRGTSLTIQCQVDSQVTMMFWYRQQPGQSLTLIATANQGSEATYESGFVIDKFPISRPNLTFSTLTVSNMSPEDSSIYLCSVKPTSGETQYFGPGTRLLVL.

This chain connects TRBV5-4 to TRBJ2-7; 8 bases map to TRBD1. Germline V CDR1 and CDR2: SGHNT, YYREEE (reference sequence). The V gene end was trimmed by 2 bases and the J gene end by 4 bases; junction bases not matched to a gene: 5. The CDR3 has 14 amino acids. The CDR3 DNA reads TGTGCCAGCAGCTTCGGGACAGGTTTGTACGAGCAGTACTTC. Its protein is CASSFGTGLYEQYF.

V is TRBV27 and J is TRBJ2-7; the match to TRBD2 covers 8 bases. CDR1 and CDR2 from the germline V gene are MNHEY and SMNVEV (reference sequence). V trimming: 6 bases; J trimming: 0 bases; junction bases outside the gene matches: 7. This CDR3 contains 15 residues. In DNA form, the CDR3 reads TGTGCCAGCAGCCTATACGGGACTAGCTCCTACGAGCAGTACTTC. Translated: CASSLYGTSSYEQYF.

The chain employs TRBV6-1 and TRBJ1-2; D gene unclear. Germline CDR1 is MNHNS and CDR2 is SASEGT. The CDR3 contains 14 residues. V lost 2 bases, J lost 1 base, and 8 bases lay in between. CDR3 nucleotide sequence: TGTGCCAGCAGTGAATTGGAGAGTAACTATGGCTACACCTTC. It translates to CASSELESNYGYTF.

The chain recombines TRBV5-8 with TRBJ2-1; 13 nucleotides line up with TRBD2. The germline V gene encodes CDR1 SGHTS and CDR2 YDEGEE. The ends lost 1 base at V and 7 bases at J; junction bases unmatched: 5. The CDR3 has 16 amino acids. DNA of the CDR3: TGTGCCAGCAGCTTGATGGGGACTAGCGGGATGAATGAGCAGTTCTTC. As protein: CASSLMGTSGMNEQFF.

The chain links TRBV2 to TRBJ2-7, with D possibly matching TRBD2 (6 bases). Germline assignment: CDR1 SNHLY and CDR2 FYNNEI. The CDR3 extends over 16 amino acids. V was pared by 1 base and J by 3 bases, with 16 bases between. The CDR3 region is CASSEGVAENLYEQYF. The CDR3 DNA reads as TGTGCCAGCAGTGAAGGGGTAGCGGAGAACCTCTACGAGCAGTACTTC.

The chain carries TRBV29-1 and TRBJ1-1, with a tentative D call TRBD1 (5 bases). The CDR3 totals 13 residues. Germline CDR1 reads SQVTM; CDR2 reads ANQGSEA. Trimming removed 1 base at V and 2 bases at J, with 8 bases between. CDR3 region: CSVEATGNTEAFF. CDR3 bases: TGCAGCGTTGAAGCTACAGGAAACACTGAAGCTTTCTTT.

The chain combines TRBV10-1 with TRBJ2-1; the D gene is possibly TRBD1 (6 bases). The V gene lost 5 bases and the J gene lost 6 bases, with 14 bases spanning the gap. Germline V gene data show CDR1 as WNHNN and CDR2 as SYGVQD (reference sequence). There are 14 residues in the CDR3. The DNA for the CDR3 is TGCGCCAGCAGTCCTACGGACAGCCTCAATGAGCAGTTCTTC. Translation: CASSPTDSLNEQFF.

The chain is built from TRBV25-1 and TRBJ2-1; 10 bases are a match to TRBD2. Germline V gene lookup returns CDR1 MGHDK and CDR2 SYGVNS. J was trimmed by 6 bases and V by 8 bases; bases with no gene match: 10. The length of the CDR3 is 15 residues. CDR3 protein: CASVGVLAGLNEQFF. The DNA for the CDR3 is TGTGCCAGCGTTGGAGTACTAGCGGGACTCAATGAGCAGTTCTTC.

The chain carries TRBV2 and TRBJ1-1; 9 bases map to TRBD1. The V gene's germline CDR1 is SNHLY and CDR2 FYNNEI. V was clipped by 8 bases and J by 2 bases; unmatched bases: 12. CDR3 length equals 16 residues. CDR3 coding DNA: TGTGCCAGCGATCCGGGACAGGGTAAGGCCAACACTGAAGCTTTCTTT. Its protein product is CASDPGQGKANTEAFF.

The genes are TRBV11-2 and TRBJ1-2, with D possibly being TRBD1 (6 bases). CDR3 length equals 14 residues. The germline V gene encodes CDR1 SGHAT and CDR2 FQNNGV. The V and J ends lost 6 bases and 3 bases respectively, with 14 bases between them. The CDR3 sequence is CASSSYGTYYGYTF. Written as DNA, the CDR3 is TGTGCCAGCAGTTCTTACGGGACATACTATGGCTACACCTTC.

This chain links TRBV4-1 with TRBJ1-3; tentative D call: TRBD1 (6 bases). The CDR3 length is 16 residues. The ends were cut back, 2 bases at V and 0 bases at J, with 11 bases in the middle. Germline CDR1 reads MGHRA; CDR2 reads YSYEKL. The CDR3 bases are TGCGCCAGCAGCCAACCCGGGACAAGCTCTGGAAACACCATATATTTT. Translation: CASSQPGTSSGNTIYF.

This clone was seen only once. The V call is TRBV10-2, the J call TRBJ2-3; TRBD2 might be the D (6 bases). Germline V gene lookup returns CDR1 WSHSY and CDR2 SAAADI. CDR3 length: 15 residues. V lost 8 bases, J lost 3 bases, and 18 bases lay in between. The CDR3 sequence: CASGIAEEGTDTQYF. CDR3 DNA: TGCGCCAGCGGAATAGCGGAAGAGGGGACAGATACGCAGTATTTT.

This clone was picked up one time. The V gene is TRBV30, the J gene TRBJ2-3, with D possibly being TRBD2 (6 bases). V was trimmed by 3 bases and J by 4 bases, leaving 14 bases between them. Germline V gene data show CDR1 as GTSNPN and CDR2 as SVGIG (reference sequence). The CDR3 loop spans 14 amino acids. CDR3 nucleotides: TGTGCCTGGAGCCCCCGGGGGAGCTCAGATACGCAGTATTTT. Protein: CAWSPRGSSDTQYF.

The V gene is TRBV28, the J gene TRBJ1-1; the match to TRBD1 covers 7 bases. The germline V gene encodes CDR1 MDHEN and CDR2 SYDVKM. The CDR3 length is 12 residues. J gave up 10 bases and V 5 bases, and 7 bases lay outside the gene matches. The CDR3 DNA reads as TGTGCCAGCAGTCCGACAGGGCAGATAGCTTTCTTT. Protein sequence: CASSPTGQIAFF.

This rearrangement joins TRBV6-6 to TRBJ1-1; D is unresolved. In germline, CDR1 is MNHNY, CDR2 SVGAGI (reference sequence). The CDR3 is 15 amino acids. Trimming took off 2 bases at V and 2 bases at J, with 12 bases between the two ends. The CDR3 nucleotides are TGTGCCAGCAGTTACGGAGGAAAGAGCAACACTGAAGCTTTCTTT. Translation gives CASSYGGKSNTEAFF.

The chain couples TRBV15 to TRBJ1-5; no firm D call. Germline V CDR1 and CDR2: LNHNV, YYDKDF (reference sequence). This CDR3 has 15 amino acids. The V end lost 0 bases, the J end lost 4 bases, and 10 bases lay between the germline ends. The CDR3 DNA follows: TGTGCCACCAGCAGAGACGCGGTTCTAAATCAGCCCCAGCATTTT. This sequence encodes CATSRDAVLNQPQHF.

V and J are TRBV19 and TRBJ2-1; TRBD2 might be the D (5 bases). V lost 6 bases to trimming and J lost 8 bases, with 11 bases between them. Germline lookup yields CDR1 LNHDA and CDR2 SQIVND (reference sequence). The CDR3 loop spans 12 amino acids. Written as DNA, the CDR3 is TGTGCCAGTAGCTTCCCGGGGTATGAGCAGTTCTTC. Its protein product is CASSFPGYEQFF.

This clone has more than one count but fewer than ten. The chain recombines TRBV2 with TRBJ1-2; perhaps TRBD1 as D (6 bases). CDR1 is SNHLY, CDR2 FYNNEI, per germline. Trimming took off 2 bases at V and 3 bases at J, with 13 bases between the two ends. The CDR3 is 15 residues long. DNA for the CDR3: TGTGCCAGCAGTGAACGGGGGGCACGGGACTATGGCTACACCTTC. Protein product: CASSERGARDYGYTF.

The rearrangement joins TRBV11-2 to TRBJ2-2; D might be TRBD1 (6 bases). The germline V and J ends were trimmed by 5 bases and 6 bases, with 13 bases remaining between them. Germline CDR1 is SGHAT and CDR2 is FQNNGV. This CDR3 has 14 amino acids. DNA of the CDR3: TGTGCCAGCAGCCCAAAGGGGGTTGCCGGGGAGCTGTTTTTT. This codes for CASSPKGVAGELFF.

The chain has TRBV29-1 and TRBJ2-7; maybe TRBD1 (6 bases). The V gene lost 6 bases and the J gene lost 4 bases, with 16 bases spanning the gap. There are 13 residues in the CDR3. The V gene's germline CDR1 is SQVTM and CDR2 ANQGSEA. CDR3 nucleotide sequence: TGCAGCGTCACAGTGACAGGCTTGTACGAGCAGTACTTC. It specifies CSVTVTGLYEQYF.

This clone was recorded a few times. The V call is TRBV19, the J call TRBJ2-1; TRBD2 agrees at 13 bases. CDR1 is LNHDA and CDR2 is SQIVND in the germline V gene (reference sequence). The V gene end was trimmed by 7 bases and the J gene end by 7 bases; junction bases not matched to a gene: 13. The length of the CDR3 is 17 residues. The CDR3: CASKLGGGLAGSNEQFF. The CDR3 nucleotides are TGTGCCAGTAAACTAGGGGGGGGACTAGCGGGGAGTAATGAGCAGTTCTTC.

The rearrangement uses TRBV18 and TRBJ2-5; TRBD2 aligns across 12 bases. The CDR3 runs 16 residues. Per the germline V gene, CDR1 is KGHSH and CDR2 is LQKENI. Trimming took 5 bases from V and 2 from J; bases not matched to a gene: 6. CDR3 residues: CASSTRLAGVQETQYF. The DNA for the CDR3 is TGTGCCAGCTCAACACGACTAGCGGGGGTTCAAGAGACCCAGTACTTC.

This clone was detected only a few times. The chain links TRBV19 to TRBJ1-5; 8 bases fit TRBD1. Germline V CDR1 and CDR2: LNHDA, SQIVND (reference sequence). The CDR3 sequence is 13 residues long. The CDR3 coding sequence is TGTGCGGGGGGAGGGACAGGAGGCCAGCCCCAGCATTTT. This sequence encodes CAGGGTGGQPQHF.

The chain is built from TRBV4-2 and TRBJ1-1; 9 positions match TRBD1. With 4 bases clipped from V and 0 bases from J, the junction kept 9 bases outside the gene matches. This CDR3 spans 17 amino acids. Germline loops: CDR1 LGHNA, CDR2 YNFKEQ. This CDR3 is CASSPAWGTGLNTEAFF. CDR3 DNA: TGTGCCAGCAGCCCTGCATGGGGGACAGGGCTGAACACTGAAGCTTTCTTT.

V usage is TRBV6-6 and J usage is TRBJ1-1; 8 nucleotides line up with TRBD1. Looked up from germline, CDR1 is MNHNY and CDR2 is SVGAGI (reference sequence). The CDR3 totals 13 residues. The junction had 4 bases not matched to a gene; V was cut back by 5 bases and J by 5 bases. The CDR3 region is CASSARQGTEAFF. Here the CDR3 DNA reads TGTGCCAGCAGTGCCCGACAGGGGACTGAAGCTTTCTTT.

On this clone: Other DNA sequences in this sample translate to the same CDR3. The CDR3 sequence: CASSPSSYEQYF. For the CDR3, the DNA is TGTGCCAGCTCACCGAGCTCCTACGAGCAGTACTTC. The genes are TRBV18 and TRBJ2-7; D remains ambiguous. With 3 bases removed from V and 0 bases from J, the gap between germline ends came to 3 bases. Germline CDR1 reads KGHSH; CDR2 reads LQKENI. The CDR3 extends over 12 amino acids.